What follows are 25 T cell receptor beta chains derived from one specimen sequenced in a study of OX40 agonist ivuxolimab in advanced cancers. Sequencing was performed with immunoSEQ multiplex PCR; in TCRdb, only in-frame clones are kept and a portion is missing. The table has 40,000 or so clones, around 82% seen once. Source: CD4+ or CD8+ T cells sorted from blood, taken in a trial of the OX40 agonist ivuxolimab. The receptors were sampled from an adult with an advanced solid tumor such as melanoma, head and neck, liver or kidney cancer.

A single count supports this clone. The chain couples TRBV5-6 to TRBJ1-2; D is ambiguous. Germline V gives CDR1 SGHDT, CDR2 YYEEEE. The CDR3 contains 13 residues. V was cut by 1 base and J by 0 bases, with 4 bases left in between. In nucleotides, the CDR3 is TGTGCCAGCAGCTTGCGGCCTAACTATGGCTACACCTTC. It yields the protein CASSLRPNYGYTF. The variable domain in full, completed from reference TRBV5-6 and TRBJ1-2, reads DAGVTQSPTHLIKTRGQQVTLRCSPKSGHDTVSWYQQALGQGPQFIFQYYEEEERQRGNFPDRFSGHQFPNYSSELNVNALLLGDSALYLCASSLRPNYGYTFGSGTRLTVV.

CDR3 in amino acids: CASSQNLPPSQETQYF. The CDR3, as DNA: TGTGCCAGCAGCCAAAATCTGCCCCCGTCTCAAGAGACCCAGTACTTC. The J gene is TRBJ2-5, the V gene TRBV7-9; unclear D gene. Between the trimmed V and J ends, which lost 5 bases and 2 bases, there was a span of 18 bases. CDR3 length equals 16 residues. Germline V gene data show CDR1 as SEHNR and CDR2 as FQNEAQ (reference sequence).

CDR3 region: CASSPDTYNEQFF. CDR3 DNA sequence: TGTGCCAGCAGCCCGGACACTTACAATGAGCAGTTCTTC. The chain carries TRBV5-5 and TRBJ2-1; weak D call: TRBD1 (5 bases). Germline V CDR1 and CDR2: SGHKS, YYEKEE (reference sequence). The CDR3 is made up of 13 amino acids. The V end lost 4 bases, the J end lost 4 bases, and 9 bases lay between the germline ends. Full variable domain (rest looked up from reference TRBV5-5 and TRBJ2-1): DAGVTQSPTHLIKTRGQQVTLRCSPISGHKSVSWYQQVLGQGPQFIFQYYEKEERGRGNFPDRFSARQFPNYSSELNVNALLLGDSALYLCASSPDTYNEQFFGPGTRLTVL.

This chain connects TRBV10-2 to TRBJ2-3; 7 bases are shared with TRBD2. CDR3 length: 17 residues. Germline assignment: CDR1 WSHSY and CDR2 SAAADI. Trimming at V came to 7 bases and at J to 0 bases, leaving 13 bases not matched to a gene. As DNA, the CDR3 is TGCGCCAGCACCAGTGGGAGGGCCCGACCTAGCACAGATACGCAGTATTTT. It specifies CASTSGRARPSTDTQYF.

The CDR3 DNA reads TGTGCCAGCAGCCCCCGGACAGGGGGCTTTGGCTACACCTTC. It codes for CASSPRTGGFGYTF. The chain recombines TRBV7-9 with TRBJ1-2; 11 bases are shared with TRBD1. The CDR3 has 14 amino acids. CDR1 and CDR2 from the germline V gene are SEHNR and FQNEAQ (reference sequence). V lost 5 bases to trimming and J lost 7 bases; unmatched junction nucleotides: 6.

V is TRBV6-1 and J is TRBJ2-2; D remains ambiguous. This CDR3 spans 15 amino acids. Germline V lookup: CDR1 MNHNS, CDR2 SASEGT. V lost 8 bases and J 0 bases, leaving 13 bases between the germline ends. The CDR3 DNA sequence: TGTGCCAGCGAGACCCCCGGCGCGAACACCGGGGAGCTGTTTTTT. Translating gives CASETPGANTGELFF.

The chain joins TRBV5-4 to TRBJ1-2; D remains unclear. CDR3 length: 16 residues. Trimming shortened V by 0 bases and J by 4 bases, and 16 bases separated the two germline ends. CDR1 is SGHNT, CDR2 YYREEE, per germline (reference sequence). CDR3 sequence: CASSLAAELRTYGYTF. In nucleotides, the CDR3 is TGTGCCAGCAGCTTGGCGGCAGAGCTTAGGACCTATGGCTACACCTTC.

This sequence joins TRBV5-6 and TRBJ1-2; unclear D gene. This CDR3 region has 13 residues. V was pared by 4 bases and J by 4 bases, with 11 bases between. CDR1 is SGHDT and CDR2 is YYEEEE in the germline V gene. The CDR3, as DNA: TGTGCCAGCAGCCTCATTGGGGTCTATGGCTACACCTTC. Amino acids: CASSLIGVYGYTF.

The chain carries TRBV7-2 and TRBJ2-3; 7 bases are a match to TRBD1. CDR3 length: 15 residues. Germline V CDR1 and CDR2: SGHTA, FQGNSA. J lost 0 bases, V lost 1 base, and 1 base had no gene match. This CDR3 reads CASSLDRGSTDTQYF. The CDR3 DNA is TGTGCCAGCAGCTTAGACAGGGGAAGCACAGATACGCAGTATTTT.

The chain has TRBV29-1 and TRBJ2-3; TRBD2 matches 7 bases. With 8 bases clipped from V and 4 bases from J, the junction kept 9 bases outside the gene matches. The CDR3 consists of 13 residues. Germline CDR1 is SQVTM and CDR2 is ANQGSEA. The CDR3 is CSSGGWRSDTQYF. In DNA form, the CDR3 reads TGCAGCTCGGGGGGATGGCGGTCAGATACGCAGTATTTT.

The rearrangement joins TRBV11-3 to TRBJ1-2; no clear D. V was shortened by 1 base and J by 8 bases, with 11 bases between the two germline ends. CDR3 size: 13 residues. Germline V lookup: CDR1 SGHNT, CDR2 YENEEA. The CDR3 loop reads CASSLGPAVGYTF. The CDR3 nucleotides are TGTGCCAGCAGCTTAGGACCCGCCGTAGGCTACACCTTC.

This rearrangement joins TRBV5-1 to TRBJ2-3; 7 bases agree with TRBD1. Trimming removed 7 bases from V and 6 bases from J; junction bases left unmatched: 8. Germline CDR1 SGHRS, CDR2 YFSETQ. CDR3 size: 13 residues. This chain's CDR3 is CASRRTGEDTQYF. DNA of the CDR3: TGCGCCAGCCGACGGACAGGAGAGGATACGCAGTATTTT.

This sequence joins TRBV2 and TRBJ2-1; D may be TRBD1 (6 bases). Germline CDR1 reads SNHLY; CDR2 reads FYNNEI. The CDR3 length is 16 residues. Trimming removed 0 bases from V and 2 bases from J, with 11 bases in between. CDR3 sequence reads: CASSEAGRGAYNEQFF. The CDR3 bases are TGTGCCAGCAGTGAAGCAGGCAGGGGTGCCTACAATGAGCAGTTCTTC.

The chain joins TRBV6-1 to TRBJ2-7; TRBD2 aligns across 9 bases. In germline, CDR1 is MNHNS, CDR2 SASEGT. V shed 7 bases and J 6 bases; nucleotides not matched to a gene: 13. CDR3 size: 15 residues. The CDR3 DNA sequence: TGTGCCAGCACGTTTTCTCCGGAAGCGGGAGGCGAGCAGTACTTC. It encodes CASTFSPEAGGEQYF.

The chain employs TRBV4-1 and TRBJ2-7, with 7 bases that match TRBD2. With 4 bases clipped from V and 3 bases from J, the junction kept 15 bases outside the gene matches. Per germline, CDR1 MGHRA and CDR2 YSYEKL. The CDR3 spans 17 residues. Here the CDR3 DNA reads TGCGCCAGCAGCCGGATGGGGGGGAGGGCTGTCTTCTACGAGCAGTACTTC. The encoded protein is CASSRMGGRAVFYEQYF.

This clone was observed once. V and J are TRBV5-1 and TRBJ2-5, with 11 bases matching TRBD1. The junction had 7 bases not matched to a gene; V was cut back by 4 bases and J by 5 bases. Per the germline V gene, CDR1 is SGHRS and CDR2 is YFSETQ. CDR3 size: 15 residues. CDR3 sequence reads: CASSDRTGGVETQYF. In DNA form, the CDR3 reads TGCGCCAGCAGCGACCGGACAGGGGGCGTTGAGACCCAGTACTTC.

This chain links TRBV6-5 with TRBJ2-1, with 14 bases matching TRBD2. This CDR3 contains 15 residues. V shed 2 bases and J 8 bases; nucleotides not matched to a gene: 2. The germline gives CDR1 MNHEY, CDR2 SVGAGI. CDR3 DNA sequence: TGTGCCAGCAGTTACGGGACTAGCGGGAGCGATGAGCAGTTCTTC. Residues: CASSYGTSGSDEQFF.

The chain couples TRBV6-6 to TRBJ2-7, with D possibly TRBD2 on 6 matching bases. The CDR3 loop spans 14 amino acids. Germline V lookup: CDR1 MNHNY, CDR2 SVGAGI (reference sequence). V lost 8 bases and J lost 4, with 18 bases in between. DNA of the CDR3: TGTGCCAGCGGTCGATCGGGAGAAATATACGAGCAGTACTTC. This encodes CASGRSGEIYEQYF.

This clone was seen a handful of times. The rearrangement joins TRBV5-1 to TRBJ1-2; a possible D gene is TRBD1 (5 bases). Germline values: CDR1 SGHRS, CDR2 YFSETQ. V lost 0 bases, J lost 5 bases, and 14 bases lay in between. This CDR3 is built from 15 residues. CDR3 sequence: CASSLAVDTHYGYTF. In nucleotides, the CDR3 is TGCGCCAGCAGCTTGGCCGTGGACACTCATTATGGCTACACCTTC.

J is TRBJ2-7 and V is TRBV5-1, with D unresolved. Germline CDR1 reads SGHRS; CDR2 reads YFSETQ. The V end was cut by 0 bases, the J end by 2 bases, with 12 bases between. This CDR3 is 15 amino acids long. CDR3: CASSLDGGTAYEQYF. The CDR3 coding sequence is TGCGCCAGCAGCTTGGATGGCGGCACCGCCTACGAGCAGTACTTC.

The V gene is TRBV5-1, the J gene TRBJ2-1; 11 nucleotides match TRBD2. Germline CDR1 SGHRS, CDR2 YFSETQ. V gave up 0 bases and J gave up 4 bases; unmatched junction bases: 3. The CDR3 runs 16 residues. The CDR3 DNA follows: TGCGCCAGCAGCTTGGGACTAGCGGGAAGGTACAATGAGCAGTTCTTC. It yields the protein CASSLGLAGRYNEQFF.

The gene calls are TRBV7-2 and TRBJ2-7, with D unresolved. Germline-derived CDR1 and CDR2 are SGHTA and FQGNSA. Trimming pared 1 base from V and 2 bases from J, leaving 3 bases between. CDR3 length equals 12 residues. In nucleotides, the CDR3 is TGTGCCAGCAGCTTAGTTCCCTACGAGCAGTACTTC. It is translated as CASSLVPYEQYF.

This chain uses TRBV11-2 with TRBJ1-6; 7 bases fit TRBD1. Losses at the gene ends were 3 bases for V and 7 bases for J; bases not matched to a gene: 3. CDR1 is SGHAT and CDR2 is FQNNGV in the germline V gene. The CDR3 spans 14 residues. This chain's CDR3 is CASSFQGGNSPLHF. The CDR3 bases are TGTGCCAGCAGCTTTCAGGGGGGGAATTCACCCCTCCACTTT.

This clone was seen just once. The gene calls are TRBV11-2 and TRBJ1-1; tentatively, D is TRBD1 (5 bases). The CDR3 contains 14 residues. V was cut by 5 bases and J by 5 bases, with 15 bases left in between. Per germline, CDR1 SGHAT and CDR2 FQNNGV. CDR3 sequence reads: CASSIRSGGTEAFF. CDR3 DNA sequence: TGTGCCAGCAGCATCAGGTCGGGGGGGACTGAAGCTTTCTTT.

J is TRBJ1-5 and V is TRBV7-9; 7 positions agree with TRBD1. The CDR3 totals 14 residues. Germline lookup yields CDR1 SEHNR and CDR2 FQNEAQ (reference sequence). V lost 1 base and J lost 8; bases outside the gene matches: 5. The DNA for the CDR3 is TGTGCCAGCAGCTTAGTACAGGGGAATGAGCCCCAGCATTTT. This sequence encodes CASSLVQGNEPQHF.